The 30 T cell receptor beta chains listed next were all sequenced from one sample in a study of T cells in localized non-small cell lung cancer. Generated by immunoSEQ multiplex PCR, the TCRdb table keeps only in-frame clones and is missing some. The sample shows more than 20,000 clones, more than 70% of them seen only once. The sample was PBMCs, taken before any cancer treatment. The receptors stem from a woman between 35 and 75 years old with stage II squamous cell lung carcinoma.

This sequence joins TRBV18 and TRBJ1-5, with D unresolved. Germline V lookup: CDR1 KGHSH, CDR2 LQKENI. Trimming took 5 bases from V and 2 from J, leaving 10 bases between them. This CDR3 is 14 amino acids long. CDR3 sequence reads: CASSSTQGNQPQHF. The CDR3 coding sequence is TGTGCCAGCTCATCAACCCAGGGCAATCAGCCCCAGCATTTT.

J is TRBJ2-3 and V is TRBV28, with TRBD1 identical over 9 bases. The CDR3 totals 16 residues. In germline, CDR1 is MDHEN, CDR2 SYDVKM. Trimming at V came to 8 bases and at J to 6 bases, leaving 15 bases not matched to a gene. For the CDR3, the DNA is TGTGCCAGCGGCACAACAGGGGGCGCCGGGGGGGATACGCAGTATTTT. This codes for CASGTTGGAGGDTQYF.

The chain employs TRBV15 and TRBJ1-2; D gene uncertain. This CDR3 region has 16 residues. V lost 0 bases, J lost 4 bases, and 15 bases lay in between. CDR1 is LNHNV, CDR2 YYDKDF, per germline (reference sequence). CDR3: CATSRDSISPAYGYTF. The CDR3 coding sequence is TGTGCCACCAGCAGAGATTCGATTAGCCCTGCCTATGGCTACACCTTC.

The V call is TRBV4-3, the J call TRBJ2-6; D ambiguous. V was clipped by 1 base and J by 0 bases, with 7 bases between them. The CDR3 runs 16 residues. Germline CDR1 LGHNA, CDR2 YSLEER. The CDR3 DNA sequence: TGCGCCAGCAGCCAAGTGGCGAGCTCTGGGGCCAACGTCCTGACTTTC. Translation gives CASSQVASSGANVLTF.

The CDR3, as DNA: TGTGCCAGCAGCTTAAGAGGAGACGAGCAGTACTTC. This gives the protein CASSLRGDEQYF. J is TRBJ2-7 and V is TRBV11-3; D unresolved. V was trimmed by 2 bases and J by 5 bases, leaving 7 bases between them. The germline V gene has CDR1 SGHNT and CDR2 YENEEA. The CDR3 contains 12 residues.

The chain couples TRBV4-3 to TRBJ1-1; 7 positions agree with TRBD1. The V and J ends lost 3 bases and 6 bases, in that order; junction bases with no gene match: 10. CDR1 is LGHNA, CDR2 YSLEER, per germline. This CDR3 spans 15 amino acids. CDR3 nucleotides: TGCGCCAGCAGCCATTCGCCGACAGGGAAGTCTGAAGCTTTCTTT. Translation: CASSHSPTGKSEAFF.

This sequence joins TRBV2 and TRBJ2-7; D not resolved. The V end was cut by 7 bases, the J end by 2 bases, with 15 bases between. The CDR3 length is 14 residues. The germline V gene has CDR1 SNHLY and CDR2 FYNNEI. The CDR3: CASKPEPRAYEQYF. The CDR3 bases are TGTGCCAGCAAACCCGAGCCCCGAGCCTACGAGCAGTACTTC.

This chain connects TRBV7-9 to TRBJ2-7; no reliable D call. Looked up from germline, CDR1 is SEHNR and CDR2 is FQNEAQ (reference sequence). V lost 2 bases and J 3 bases, leaving 11 bases between the germline ends. The CDR3 consists of 14 residues. CDR3 bases: TGTGCCAGCAGCTTATCCGGGTCGAACTACGAGCAGTACTTC. Amino acid sequence: CASSLSGSNYEQYF.

The rearrangement uses TRBV28 and TRBJ2-5; 7 bases line up with TRBD2. Trimming cost V 5 bases and J 5 bases; bases outside gene matches: 11. Germline loops: CDR1 MDHEN, CDR2 SYDVKM. CDR3 length: 15 amino acids. The CDR3 DNA sequence: TGTGCCAGCAGTGGGAGGGCGGCAGGTCTTGAGACCCAGTACTTC. Translated: CASSGRAAGLETQYF.

The chain recombines TRBV5-1 with TRBJ2-1; unclear D gene. The CDR3 is made up of 14 amino acids. The germline CDR1 and CDR2 sequences are SGHRS and YFSETQ. The V end lost 5 bases, the J end lost 4 bases, and 13 bases lay between the germline ends. DNA for the CDR3: TGCGCCAGCAGTTCTTCAGATGCATACAATGAGCAGTTCTTC. Residues: CASSSSDAYNEQFF.

The chain has TRBV5-1 and TRBJ1-2; possibly TRBD1 for D (5 bases). Trimming left V 5 bases short and J 2 bases short, with 16 bases between. The V gene's germline CDR1 is SGHRS and CDR2 YFSETQ. CDR3 length: 15 amino acids. The CDR3 reads CASSGGEVSNYGYTF. The CDR3 nucleotides read TGCGCCAGCAGTGGGGGTGAAGTGTCGAACTATGGCTACACCTTC.

The chain has TRBV7-3 and TRBJ2-5; D is unresolved. Germline V gene lookup returns CDR1 SGHTA and CDR2 FQGTGA. Trimming took off 5 bases at V and 4 bases at J, with 11 bases between the two ends. This CDR3 comprises 13 residues. The CDR3 here is CASSPGEVETQYF. CDR3 in DNA: TGTGCCAGCAGCCCTGGTGAGGTAGAGACCCAGTACTTC.

The gene calls are TRBV6-6 and TRBJ2-5; possibly TRBD1 for D (5 bases). Looked up from germline, CDR1 is MNHNY and CDR2 is SVGAGI (reference sequence). The V end was cut by 6 bases, the J end by 5 bases, with 10 bases between. The CDR3 runs to 12 residues. CDR3 amino acids: CASRQGWETQYF. Here the CDR3 DNA reads TGTGCCAGCAGGCAGGGTTGGGAGACCCAGTACTTC.

This clone was seen once. CDR3 sequence reads: CASSQTAGLAGGADTQYF. In nucleotides, the CDR3 is TGTGCCAGCAGCCAAACCGCGGGACTAGCGGGAGGGGCAGATACGCAGTATTTT. The chain recombines TRBV4-2 with TRBJ2-3; 16 positions match TRBD2. CDR1 is LGHNA and CDR2 is YNFKEQ in the germline V gene. This CDR3 comprises 18 residues. V gave up 2 bases and J gave up 4 bases; unmatched junction bases: 6.

The J gene is TRBJ1-6, the V gene TRBV7-6; D uncertain. The CDR3 runs 13 residues. CDR1 is SGHVS, CDR2 FNYEAQ, per germline. V lost 1 base and J lost 10, with 8 bases in between. As DNA, the CDR3 is TGTGCCAGCAGCTTAGACGGCCGATCACCCCTCCACTTT. As protein: CASSLDGRSPLHF.

The gene calls are TRBV6-6 and TRBJ1-2; 11 nucleotides align to TRBD1. Germline CDR1 reads MNHNY; CDR2 reads SVGAGI (reference sequence). The CDR3 has 14 amino acids. Germline trimming cut 6 bases from V and 3 bases from J; bases unmatched to any gene: 3. The CDR3 region is CASRRTGGDYGYTF. CDR3 sequence (DNA): TGTGCCAGCAGACGGACAGGGGGCGACTATGGCTACACCTTC.

This chain joins TRBV11-3 and TRBJ2-2, with D possibly matching TRBD2 (6 bases). The CDR3 sequence is 15 residues long. V lost 5 bases to trimming and J lost 7 bases, with 17 bases between them. Germline V lookup: CDR1 SGHNT, CDR2 YENEEA. The CDR3 loop reads CASSPTGGISGELFF. The CDR3 coding sequence is TGTGCCAGCAGCCCCACCGGAGGGATAAGCGGGGAGCTGTTTTTT. The full variable domain, rest sourced from reference TRBV11-3 and TRBJ2-2, is EAGVVQSPRYKIIEKKQPVAFWCNPISGHNTLYWYLQNLGQGPELLIRYENEEAVDDSQLPKDRFSAERLKGVDSTLKIQPAELGDSAVYLCASSPTGGISGELFFGEGSRLTVL.

This chain links TRBV4-3 with TRBJ2-3; no clear D. Germline-derived CDR1 and CDR2 are LGHNA and YSLEER. Trimming left V 2 bases short and J 0 bases short, with 15 bases between. The CDR3 loop spans 17 amino acids. The CDR3, as DNA: TGCGCCAGCAGCCAAAGTGGCCAACGGGCTAGCACAGATACGCAGTATTTT. It translates to CASSQSGQRASTDTQYF.

The chain employs TRBV4-2 and TRBJ2-3; 8 nucleotides agree with TRBD1. With V trimmed by 4 bases and J by 5 bases, 35 bases remained unmatched. CDR3 length equals 24 residues. CDR1 LGHNA and CDR2 YNFKEQ come from the germline V gene. For the CDR3, the DNA is TGTGCCAGCAGCCGGCAGATGGCAGGGGGCGGGTCGAGGCGGAAGAATGAAAAGAAAGATACGCAGTATTTT. Translation gives CASSRQMAGGGSRRKNEKKDTQYF.

The chain carries TRBV5-6 and TRBJ1-1; D gene ambiguous. Germline assignment: CDR1 SGHDT and CDR2 YYEEEE. V lost 1 base to trimming and J lost 2 bases, with 6 bases between them. The CDR3 spans 13 residues. This chain's CDR3 is CASSLPANTEAFF. The CDR3 DNA reads as TGTGCCAGCAGCTTGCCAGCCAACACTGAAGCTTTCTTT.

The V gene is TRBV11-3, the J gene TRBJ2-3; weak D call: TRBD2 (5 bases). Germline CDR1 is SGHNT and CDR2 is YENEEA. V was clipped by 5 bases and J by 0 bases, with 21 bases between them. The CDR3 has 18 residues. The CDR3 here is CASSPGRMSGGSTDTQYF. Written as DNA, the CDR3 is TGTGCCAGCAGCCCCGGGCGGATGAGCGGAGGAAGCACAGATACGCAGTATTTT.

In nucleotides, the CDR3 is TGTGCCAGCAGCTTAGGGGCAGGGGGCGGAAACACTGAAGCTTTCTTT. This gives the protein CASSLGAGGGNTEAFF. The chain employs TRBV7-9 and TRBJ1-1, with TRBD1 identical over 8 bases. V lost 1 base and J lost 2; bases outside the gene matches: 6. The CDR3 extends over 16 amino acids. The germline V gene encodes CDR1 SEHNR and CDR2 FQNEAQ (reference sequence). The full variable domain, in which reference TRBV7-9 and TRBJ1-1 provide the parts outside the CDR3, is DTGVSQNPRHKITKRGQNVTFRCDPISEHNRLYWYRQTLGQGPEFLTYFQNEAQLEKSRLLSDRFSAERPKGSFSTLEIQRTEQGDSAMYLCASSLGAGGGNTEAFFGQGTRLTVV.

The rearrangement joins TRBV9 to TRBJ1-4; D is unclear. Per the germline V gene, CDR1 is SGDLS and CDR2 is YYNGEE. The CDR3 has 14 amino acids. The germline V and J ends were trimmed by 0 bases and 1 base, with 4 bases remaining between them. The CDR3 protein is CASSVDLTNEKLFF. CDR3 in DNA: TGTGCCAGCAGCGTAGACCTAACTAATGAAAAACTGTTTTTT.

The rearrangement joins TRBV5-4 to TRBJ1-1; 7 bases match TRBD1. Germline values: CDR1 SGHNT, CDR2 YYREEE (reference sequence). V gave up 3 bases and J gave up 4 bases; unmatched junction bases: 9. The CDR3 sequence is 15 residues long. This chain's CDR3 is CASSSSQGVRTEAFF. The DNA of the CDR3 is TGTGCCAGCAGCTCCTCCCAGGGGGTGCGCACTGAAGCTTTCTTT.

The V and J genes are TRBV9 and TRBJ1-1; TRBD1 might be the D (5 bases). V lost 4 bases and J 1 base, leaving 20 bases between the germline ends. CDR1 and CDR2 (germline): SGDLS, YYNGEE. This CDR3 is built from 17 residues. The CDR3 DNA is TGTGCCAGCAGCCCCTTCGCTGGGGCGTATGGGAACACTGAAGCTTTCTTT. It yields the protein CASSPFAGAYGNTEAFF.

The chain combines TRBV18 with TRBJ1-1; the match to TRBD1 covers 10 bases. The CDR3 covers 14 residues. In germline, CDR1 is KGHSH, CDR2 LQKENI. V was pared by 3 bases and J by 5 bases, with 3 bases of the junction left unmatched. The chain's CDR3 is CASSPGQGMTEAFF. The CDR3 DNA follows: TGTGCCAGCTCACCGGGACAGGGGATGACTGAAGCTTTCTTT.

This chain links TRBV7-2 with TRBJ2-5; 8 bases line up with TRBD1. The J call may be mistaken, given a closer DNA end match to TRBJ2-7. The germline CDR1 and CDR2 sequences are SGHTA and FQGNSA. The CDR3 loop spans 14 amino acids. In DNA form, the CDR3 reads TGTGCCAGCAGCTTAGTGACAGGGGAGTACGAGCAGTACTTC. Translation: CASSLVTGEYEQYF.

The V call is TRBV19, the J call TRBJ2-1; 11 bases align to TRBD2. The CDR3 covers 17 residues. The germline V gene has CDR1 LNHDA and CDR2 SQIVND (reference sequence). Trimming took 0 bases from V and 8 from J; bases not matched to a gene: 9. CDR3 DNA sequence: TGTGCCAGTAGTATAGATTCCCGACTAGCGGGGTGGGATGAGCAGTTCTTC. Its protein product is CASSIDSRLAGWDEQFF.

The rearrangement uses TRBV6-6 and TRBJ2-1, with 8 bases aligning to TRBD2. Per the germline V gene, CDR1 is MNHNY and CDR2 is SVGAGI (reference sequence). The trim removed 2 bases at V and 2 bases at J, leaving 2 bases unmatched. The CDR3 loop spans 15 amino acids. The CDR3 protein is CASSYEAGAYNEQFF. DNA for the CDR3: TGTGCCAGCAGTTACGAAGCGGGAGCCTACAATGAGCAGTTCTTC.

The chain joins TRBV4-2 to TRBJ1-2; 7 bases align to TRBD1. From germline, CDR1 is LGHNA and CDR2 YNFKEQ. The CDR3 contains 15 residues. The ends lost 0 bases at V and 7 bases at J; junction bases unmatched: 8. The CDR3 sequence: CASSQDHRGLGGYTF. CDR3 nucleotide sequence: TGTGCCAGCAGCCAAGATCATAGGGGGCTTGGTGGCTACACCTTC.